The rows below give T cell receptor beta chains drawn from one sample of a study of cytomegalovirus exposure and HLA in healthy donors. Clones were sequenced by immunoSEQ multiplex PCR, and TCRdb holds only the in-frame ones, with some missing. The table shows about 120,000 clones, with around 80% occurring only once. Source material: PBMCs. All receptors come from a woman aged 18-35 years in good health and CMV-seronegative. The CDR3 runs from the conserved cysteine through the conserved F or W. Each record gives: J gene, D gene, clone size, V gene, CDR3 DNA, CDR3 protein. A D gene is named only where the DNA matches it firmly. Rows may omit the clone size; those that give it use once, few, many or a size class.

J gene: TRBJ2-2
D gene: -
clone size: few
V gene: TRBV7-9
CDR3 DNA: TGTGCCAGCAGCTTAGCTTGGAGGGGGCAAGGCGGGGAGCTGTTTTTT
CDR3 protein: CASSLAWRGQGGELFF

J gene: TRBJ1-2
D gene: -
clone size: -
V gene: TRBV18
CDR3 DNA: TGTGCCAGCTCCGGGACTGGATCTGCCTATGGCTACACCTTC
CDR3 protein: CASSGTGSAYGYTF

J gene: TRBJ2-1
D gene: -
clone size: -
V gene: TRBV7-6
CDR3 DNA: TGTGCCAGCAGCTCCCTAGGGGCAGTCAATGAGCAGTTCTTC
CDR3 protein: CASSSLGAVNEQFF

J gene: TRBJ2-3
D gene: -
clone size: few
V gene: TRBV5-6
CDR3 DNA: TGTGCCAGCACCGTCCCTGCATACCGGAGCACAGATACGCAGTATTTT
CDR3 protein: CASTVPAYRSTDTQYF

J gene: TRBJ1-2
D gene: TRBD1
clone size: -
V gene: TRBV29-1
CDR3 DNA: TGCAGCGCCAGAAGTCAGGACAGGGCCAACGGCTACACCTTC
CDR3 protein: CSARSQDRANGYTF

J gene: TRBJ1-2
D gene: -
clone size: -
V gene: TRBV2
CDR3 DNA: TGTGCCAGCAGAGGGAGTAATGGCTACACCTTC
CDR3 protein: CASRGSNGYTF

J gene: TRBJ1-6
D gene: -
clone size: -
V gene: TRBV11-2
CDR3 DNA: TGTGCCAGCAGCTTAGACGGGGGGAGCCCCTCCGCCTTCTATAATTCACCCCTCCACTTT
CDR3 protein: CASSLDGGSPSAFYNSPLHF

J gene: TRBJ2-3
D gene: TRBD2
clone size: -
V gene: TRBV10-3
CDR3 DNA: TGTGCCATCAGTGAAGCGGGACTAGCGGGAGGTTCAGATACGCAGTATTTT
CDR3 protein: CAISEAGLAGGSDTQYF

J gene: TRBJ1-5
D gene: -
clone size: -
V gene: TRBV19
CDR3 DNA: TGTGCCAGTAGTATAGGACGGGGGAATCAGCCCCAGCATTTT
CDR3 protein: CASSIGRGNQPQHF

J gene: TRBJ2-2
D gene: -
clone size: few
V gene: TRBV15
CDR3 DNA: TGTGCCACCAGCAGAGACTTATACGGGAACACCGGGGAGCTGTTTTTT
CDR3 protein: CATSRDLYGNTGELFF

J gene: TRBJ1-1
D gene: TRBD1
clone size: -
V gene: TRBV9
CDR3 DNA: TGTGCCAGCAGCCCCCTGACAGGGGGAGACACTGAAGCTTTCTTT
CDR3 protein: CASSPLTGGDTEAFF

J gene: TRBJ1-2
D gene: TRBD1
clone size: -
V gene: TRBV5-1
CDR3 DNA: TGCGCCAGCAGCCCCGGACAGGGAGGTGGCTACACCTTC
CDR3 protein: CASSPGQGGGYTF

J gene: TRBJ2-1
D gene: -
clone size: once
V gene: TRBV7-8
CDR3 DNA: TGTGCCAGCAGCGCGCAAGACGGGAGCTCCTACAATGAGCAGTTCTTC
CDR3 protein: CASSAQDGSSYNEQFF

J gene: TRBJ1-4
D gene: -
clone size: -
V gene: TRBV19
CDR3 DNA: TGTGCCAGTAAGTCCCCTCCTGGCGAAAAACTGTTTTTT
CDR3 protein: CASKSPPGEKLFF

J gene: TRBJ2-3
D gene: TRBD1
clone size: -
V gene: TRBV4-1
CDR3 DNA: TGCGCCAGCAGCTTTGGGACAGGGACAGATACGCAGTATTTT
CDR3 protein: CASSFGTGTDTQYF

J gene: TRBJ2-1
D gene: -
clone size: few
V gene: TRBV2
CDR3 DNA: TGTGCCAGCGGTAGGGAGCGGTTTTACAATGAGCAGTTCTTC
CDR3 protein: CASGRERFYNEQFF

J gene: TRBJ2-3
D gene: TRBD2
clone size: -
V gene: TRBV14
CDR3 DNA: TGTGCCAGCAGCCTCCTAGCGGGGGGTACAGATACGCAGTATTTT
CDR3 protein: CASSLLAGGTDTQYF

J gene: TRBJ2-5
D gene: -
clone size: -
V gene: TRBV7-9
CDR3 DNA: TGTGCCAGCAGCTATAAATTTAGCGGAGGCGAGACCCAGTACTTC
CDR3 protein: CASSYKFSGGETQYF

J gene: TRBJ1-2
D gene: TRBD1
clone size: -
V gene: TRBV6-5
CDR3 DNA: TGTGCCAGCAGTTACCGGGACAGGGCTGGCTACACCTTC
CDR3 protein: CASSYRDRAGYTF

J gene: TRBJ2-5
D gene: -
clone size: -
V gene: TRBV5-8
CDR3 DNA: TGTGCCACGGGGAGTCACAAGTACCAAGAGACCCAGTACTTC
CDR3 protein: CATGSHKYQETQYF

J gene: TRBJ2-5
D gene: TRBD2
clone size: -
V gene: TRBV5-5
CDR3 DNA: TGTGCCAGCAGCTTATGGCTAGCGGGTGGGGAGACCCAGTACTTC
CDR3 protein: CASSLWLAGGETQYF

J gene: TRBJ2-7
D gene: TRBD1
clone size: once
V gene: TRBV2
CDR3 DNA: TGTGCCAGCAGAAGGGGACAGGGAGGCGACGAGCAGTACTTC
CDR3 protein: CASRRGQGGDEQYF

J gene: TRBJ2-7
D gene: -
clone size: -
V gene: TRBV19
CDR3 DNA: TGTGCCAGTACCGGGGGACCACCTCTCTCCGAGCAGTACTTC
CDR3 protein: CASTGGPPLSEQYF

J gene: TRBJ2-7
D gene: -
clone size: -
V gene: TRBV2
CDR3 DNA: TGTGCCAGCCGGGTCTTCTCCTACGAGCAGTACTTC
CDR3 protein: CASRVFSYEQYF

J gene: TRBJ2-5
D gene: -
clone size: -
V gene: TRBV6-5
CDR3 DNA: TGTGCCAGCGGATACGGAGCTGAGCAGTACTTC
CDR3 protein: CASGYGAEQYF

J gene: TRBJ2-5
D gene: TRBD2
clone size: -
V gene: TRBV7-9
CDR3 DNA: TGTGCCAGCAGCCCATCCGCGGGGGTTGACCCGGAGACCCAGTACTTC
CDR3 protein: CASSPSAGVDPETQYF

J gene: TRBJ2-3
D gene: TRBD2
clone size: -
V gene: TRBV7-7
CDR3 DNA: TGTGCCAGCAGCAGAGGCGCGGGAGGGCTTAATATGGCAGATACGCAGTATTTT
CDR3 protein: CASSRGAGGLNMADTQYF

J gene: TRBJ1-2
D gene: -
clone size: -
V gene: TRBV7-6
CDR3 DNA: TGTGCCAGCAGCCGGGGAGGGGAGAATGGCTACACCTTC
CDR3 protein: CASSRGGENGYTF

J gene: TRBJ2-3
D gene: TRBD2
clone size: -
V gene: TRBV10-2
CDR3 DNA: TGCGCCAGCAGGAGAGCGGGAGTTAGAGATACGCAGTATTTT
CDR3 protein: CASRRAGVRDTQYF

J gene: TRBJ1-1
D gene: -
clone size: -
V gene: TRBV11-2
CDR3 DNA: TGTGCCAGCAGCTTTTTGGCGTTGGCGACTGTGGGCACTGAAGCTTTCTTT
CDR3 protein: CASSFLALATVGTEAFF

J gene: TRBJ2-7
D gene: TRBD1
clone size: -
V gene: TRBV7-3
CDR3 DNA: TGTGCCAGCAGCTTATCCGGGGACAGGGGACTCTACGAGCAGTACTTC
CDR3 protein: CASSLSGDRGLYEQYF

J gene: TRBJ1-5
D gene: -
clone size: -
V gene: TRBV19
CDR3 DNA: TGTGCCAGTAGTTGGGGCGCCGGGAGCAATCGGCCCCAGCATTTT
CDR3 protein: CASSWGAGSNRPQHF

J gene: TRBJ1-6
D gene: -
clone size: once
V gene: TRBV7-2
CDR3 DNA: TGTGCCAGCAGCTTAGTTTGGGACATGCATTCACCCCTCCACTTT
CDR3 protein: CASSLVWDMHSPLHF

J gene: TRBJ1-1
D gene: -
clone size: -
V gene: TRBV19
CDR3 DNA: TGTGCCAGTAGTATGAATCCCGCAGGGAACACTGAAGCTTTCTTT
CDR3 protein: CASSMNPAGNTEAFF

J gene: TRBJ1-5
D gene: -
clone size: -
V gene: TRBV18
CDR3 DNA: TGTGCCAGCTCACCAGGGCGTCCCTTCAATCAGCCCCAGCATTTT
CDR3 protein: CASSPGRPFNQPQHF

J gene: TRBJ2-2
D gene: TRBD1
clone size: -
V gene: TRBV15
CDR3 DNA: TGTGCCACCAGCAGAGAGTACGACAGGGCGGCCGGGGAGCTGTTTTTT
CDR3 protein: CATSREYDRAAGELFF

J gene: TRBJ2-7
D gene: -
clone size: -
V gene: TRBV4-1
CDR3 DNA: TGCGCCAGCAGCCATGGGAGGGGGGGGGCGCCTTACTACGAGCAGTACTTC
CDR3 protein: CASSHGRGGAPYYEQYF

J gene: TRBJ2-1
D gene: TRBD1
clone size: few
V gene: TRBV7-9
CDR3 DNA: TGTGCCAGCAGCTCCCACGGACAGGACAATGAGCAGTTCTTC
CDR3 protein: CASSSHGQDNEQFF

J gene: TRBJ1-1
D gene: TRBD1
clone size: -
V gene: TRBV30
CDR3 DNA: TGTGCCTGGAGAGGACAGGGCGCAAACACTGAAGCTTTCTTT
CDR3 protein: CAWRGQGANTEAFF

J gene: TRBJ1-2
D gene: -
clone size: -
V gene: TRBV9
CDR3 DNA: TGTGCCAGCAGCGTAGGGGTAGGGGGAAACTATGGCTACACCTTC
CDR3 protein: CASSVGVGGNYGYTF

J gene: TRBJ1-2
D gene: -
clone size: -
V gene: TRBV19
CDR3 DNA: TGTGCCAGTACCCAAAGGGGGGGGTATGGCTACACCTTC
CDR3 protein: CASTQRGGYGYTF

J gene: TRBJ2-7
D gene: TRBD2
clone size: -
V gene: TRBV2
CDR3 DNA: TGTGCCACCGTACCTAGCGGCCGTTCCTACGAGCAGTACTTC
CDR3 protein: CATVPSGRSYEQYF

J gene: TRBJ1-4
D gene: TRBD1
clone size: few
V gene: TRBV5-1
CDR3 DNA: TGCGCCAGCAGCTTGCAAGGACAGGGAGGCGGGAAACTGTTTTTT
CDR3 protein: CASSLQGQGGGKLFF

J gene: TRBJ2-7
D gene: TRBD2
clone size: -
V gene: TRBV5-1
CDR3 DNA: TGCGCCAGCAGCGAAACTCCATCAACTAGCGGTGTTAACTACGAGCAGTACTTC
CDR3 protein: CASSETPSTSGVNYEQYF

J gene: TRBJ1-1
D gene: -
clone size: -
V gene: TRBV14
CDR3 DNA: TGTGCCAGCAGCGAGGGGGGGCCCACTGAAGCTTTCTTT
CDR3 protein: CASSEGGPTEAFF